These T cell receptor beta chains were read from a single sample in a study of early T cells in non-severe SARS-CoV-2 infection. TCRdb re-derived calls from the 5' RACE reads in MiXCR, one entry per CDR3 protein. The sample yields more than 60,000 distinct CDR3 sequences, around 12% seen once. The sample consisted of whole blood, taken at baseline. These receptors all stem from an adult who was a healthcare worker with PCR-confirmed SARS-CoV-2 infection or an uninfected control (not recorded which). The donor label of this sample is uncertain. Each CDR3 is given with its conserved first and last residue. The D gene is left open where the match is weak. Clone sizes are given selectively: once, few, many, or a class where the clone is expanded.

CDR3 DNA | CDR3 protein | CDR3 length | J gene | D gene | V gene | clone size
TGTGCCAGTAATCGGCGGGGTCAGGCTTCCGATACGCAGTATTTT | CASNRRGQASDTQYF | 15 | TRBJ2-3 | NA | TRBV19 | few
TGTGCCAGCAGCTTAGATATTACAGGGGGAAAAGAGCTGTTTTTT | CASSLDITGGKELFF | 15 | TRBJ2-2 | TRBD1 | TRBV7-6 | few
TGTGCCAGCAGTGACACCATTGGCTACACCTTC | CASSDTIGYTF | 11 | TRBJ1-2 | NA | TRBV6-1 | many
TGCGCCAGCAGCCAAGATCCTCGAGGGCCGGACACTGAAGCTTTCTTT | CASSQDPRGPDTEAFF | 16 | TRBJ1-1 | NA | TRBV4-1 | NA
TGTGCCAGCGGAAGCAGGGGGCCTAATGAAAAACTGTTTTTT | CASGSRGPNEKLFF | 14 | TRBJ1-4 | TRBD1 | TRBV7-9 | NA
TGCGCCAGCAGCAATCCGGGACACTACACCGGGGAGCTGTTTTTT | CASSNPGHYTGELFF | 15 | TRBJ2-2 | NA | TRBV10-2 | few
TGTGCCAGCCGACACGAGGCCGGGCGAGCCGGGGAGCTGTTTTTT | CASRHEAGRAGELFF | 15 | TRBJ2-2 | NA | TRBV7-9 | NA
TGTGCCAGCAGCTCCCGGCAGTCCATCCTCAACTATGGCTACACCTTC | CASSSRQSILNYGYTF | 16 | TRBJ1-2 | NA | TRBV2 | few
TGCGCCAGCAGCTTGGCCCCAACAGGGGTTAAAGAGACCCAGTACTTC | CASSLAPTGVKETQYF | 16 | TRBJ2-5 | TRBD1 | TRBV5-1 | NA
TGTGCCAGCAGTCCTCTGGACAGGGGATTAGGTACGCAGTATTTT | CASSPLDRGLGTQYF | 15 | TRBJ2-3 | TRBD1 | TRBV27 | NA
TGTGCCAGCAGCCCACGCGGGGGATCCTACAATGAGCAGTTCTTC | CASSPRGGSYNEQFF | 15 | TRBJ2-1 | TRBD2 | TRBV7-8 | many
TGCAGTGCTAGAAAACCTAGCGGGGGGGCAGAGACCCAGTACTTC | CSARKPSGGAETQYF | 15 | TRBJ2-5 | TRBD2 | TRBV20-1 | few
TGTGCCAGCAGTGAGGAAACTAGCGGGGCCCATGGGAAGTATACGCAGTATTTT | CASSEETSGAHGKYTQYF | 18 | TRBJ2-3 | TRBD2 | TRBV2 | many
TGCAGTGCTAGAGATGGTAGGCTAGCGGGGGCCGTACAAGAGACCCAGTACTTC | CSARDGRLAGAVQETQYF | 18 | TRBJ2-5 | TRBD2 | TRBV20-1 | few
TGTGCCAGCTCACCCTCACTAGCGGGGGGTTATCATAGCACAGATACGCAGTATTTT | CASSPSLAGGYHSTDTQYF | 19 | TRBJ2-3 | TRBD2 | TRBV18 | many
TGTGCCACCAGTCCCGGGACTAACTATCCCGGCACAGATACGCAGTATTTT | CATSPGTNYPGTDTQYF | 17 | TRBJ2-3 | TRBD2 | TRBV24-1 | NA
TGCAGCGTTGAAGATCCCGGGGGCCTCGGAACCGGGGAGCTGTTTTTT | CSVEDPGGLGTGELFF | 16 | TRBJ2-2 | NA | TRBV29-1 | few
TGTGCCAGCAGCTTGGTGGGTCAGCCCCAGCATTTT | CASSLVGQPQHF | 12 | TRBJ1-5 | NA | TRBV7-9 | few
TGCAGTGCTTCCCAGAGCGGACGGTATAGCAATCAGCCCCAGCATTTT | CSASQSGRYSNQPQHF | 16 | TRBJ1-5 | NA | TRBV20-1 | NA
TGTGCCAGCTCCATCCAGGGGGGAACTAATGAGCAGTTCTTC | CASSIQGGTNEQFF | 14 | TRBJ2-1 | NA | TRBV6-6 | many
TGTGCCAGCACCCCGAGGGGGGGCCGGACCGGGGAGCTGTTTTTT | CASTPRGGRTGELFF | 15 | TRBJ2-2 | NA | TRBV5-8 | many
TGTGCCACCAGTGATTCGGTGAACACTGAAGCTTTCTTT | CATSDSVNTEAFF | 13 | TRBJ1-1 | NA | TRBV24-1 | few
TGTGCCAGCAGCTTAGCGATGGGCGGGTCAGGGGAGCTGTTTTTT | CASSLAMGGSGELFF | 15 | TRBJ2-2 | NA | TRBV7-2 | NA
TGTGCCAGCAGCTTAGCCGCCTCAGGGAGTAGGTCACCCCTCCACTTT | CASSLAASGSRSPLHF | 16 | TRBJ1-6 | NA | TRBV7-2 | NA
TGCGCCAGCAGTCGGTTGGTTGAGACCCAGTACTTC | CASSRLVETQYF | 12 | TRBJ2-5 | NA | TRBV23-1 | few
TGTGCCTGGAGTACAAGCGTGGGGCCCCAGCATTTT | CAWSTSVGPQHF | 12 | TRBJ1-5 | NA | TRBV30 | NA
TGTGCCAGCAGCCCGCCGGGGGGGCCCCAGCATTTT | CASSPPGGPQHF | 12 | TRBJ1-5 | NA | TRBV3-1 | few
TGTGCCAGCAGCGCAGGGGGACTCCAGCAAGGGACAGATACGCAGTATTTT | CASSAGGLQQGTDTQYF | 17 | TRBJ2-3 | NA | TRBV6-6 | many
TGTGCCAGCTCACCGACTGGGACAGGCTACAATGAGCAGTTCTTC | CASSPTGTGYNEQFF | 15 | TRBJ2-1 | TRBD1 | TRBV18 | NA
TGTGCCTGGAGCACAGGGTGGAGGGAAAAACTGTTTTTT | CAWSTGWREKLFF | 13 | TRBJ1-4 | NA | TRBV30 | many
TGTGCCTGGAATTCCAATGAGCAGTTCTTC | CAWNSNEQFF | 10 | TRBJ2-1 | NA | TRBV30 | NA
TGTGCCAGCAGCGGCCGGGATATGTACTATGGCTACACCTTC | CASSGRDMYYGYTF | 14 | TRBJ1-2 | NA | TRBV21-1 | few
TGCAGCGTCTGTGAAACCGGGACTTCCCTTGGGCAGTTCTTC | CSVCETGTSLGQFF | 14 | TRBJ2-1 | NA | TRBV29-1 | many
TGCGCCAGCCGGCCCGGGGGAGCCAAAAACATTCAGTACTTC | CASRPGGAKNIQYF | 14 | TRBJ2-4 | NA | TRBV5-1 | many
TGTGCCAGCAGTTCAGGGGTCTACCAAGAGACCCAGTACTTC | CASSSGVYQETQYF | 14 | TRBJ2-5 | NA | TRBV12-3/TRBV12-4 | NA
TGTGCCAGCAGCGTAGACGACAGTTCTATTATCTCCTTATCTGGGGCCAACGTCCTGACTTTC | CASSVDDSSIISLSGANVLTF | 21 | TRBJ2-6 | NA | TRBV9 | NA
TGTGCCAGCAGTTACAAGACAGGAGGGGCCGGGGAGCTGTTTTTT | CASSYKTGGAGELFF | 15 | TRBJ2-2 | NA | TRBV6-5 | many
TGTGCCAGCAGTCCCAGGGACAGAGGCAATCAGCCCCAGCATTTT | CASSPRDRGNQPQHF | 15 | TRBJ1-5 | TRBD1 | TRBV27 | few
TGCAGTGCTAGAAAAGGGGGCGAGACCCAGTACTTC | CSARKGGETQYF | 12 | TRBJ2-5 | TRBD1 | TRBV20-1 | NA
TGCAGCGTAGGGGACAGCGGGTCCAATGAGCAGTTCTTC | CSVGDSGSNEQFF | 13 | TRBJ2-1 | NA | TRBV29-1 | few
TGTGCCAGCAGCTTCAACAGCGTGACCCAGCATTTT | CASSFNSVTQHF | 12 | TRBJ1-5 | NA | TRBV7-8 | few
TGTGCCAGCAGTGTCACAACATATAATTCACCCCTCCACTTT | CASSVTTYNSPLHF | 14 | TRBJ1-6 | NA | TRBV5-8 | NA
TGTGCCAGTAGTCGACAGGGGGCAGGGACCGGGGAGCTGTTTTTT | CASSRQGAGTGELFF | 15 | TRBJ2-2 | TRBD1 | TRBV19 | many
TGTGCCAGCAGTCCCGGGGGGTATGAGCAGTTCTTC | CASSPGGYEQFF | 12 | TRBJ2-1 | TRBD2 | TRBV27 | many
TGTGCCAGCAGCTTACCGGGACAGGGGTATTCACCCCTCCACTTT | CASSLPGQGYSPLHF | 15 | TRBJ1-6 | TRBD1 | TRBV5-5 | few
TGCGCCAGCATAGATGGGGGCTCTGAAGCTTTCTTT | CASIDGGSEAFF | 12 | TRBJ1-1 | NA | TRBV10-2 | NA
TGTGCCAGCTCACCTAGATCCTATGGCTACACCTTC | CASSPRSYGYTF | 12 | TRBJ1-2 | NA | TRBV18 | many
TGTGCCAGCAGCTACGACAGGGAGCACACCATATATTTT | CASSYDREHTIYF | 13 | TRBJ1-3 | TRBD1 | TRBV7-8 | few
TGCGCCAGCAGCACGGGACAGAGCACAGATACGCAGTATTTT | CASSTGQSTDTQYF | 14 | TRBJ2-3 | TRBD1 | TRBV5-1 | NA
TGTGCCAGCAGCAAAAGGCACGGCTGCTCCTACAATGAGCAGTTCTTC | CASSKRHGCSYNEQFF | 16 | TRBJ2-1 | NA | TRBV21-1 | few
TGTGCCATCAGCCAGCCTAGCGGGGGCCCGCAAGAGACCCAGTACTTC | CAISQPSGGPQETQYF | 16 | TRBJ2-5 | TRBD2 | TRBV10-3 | NA
TGTGCCAGCAGTGCCAAACTCGGGGGGGCCTGGGAGACCCAGTACTTC | CASSAKLGGAWETQYF | 16 | TRBJ2-5 | TRBD2 | TRBV6-1 | NA
TGTGCCAGCAGCCAGGTCGGAGAAAAACTGTTTTTT | CASSQVGEKLFF | 12 | TRBJ1-4 | NA | TRBV3-1 | NA
TGTGCCAGCTCACCAACTAGGGGGGCCTTCACAGATACGCAGTATTTT | CASSPTRGAFTDTQYF | 16 | TRBJ2-3 | NA | TRBV18 | many
TGTGCCAGCAGCCCTACGCAGTACTATGGCTACACCTTC | CASSPTQYYGYTF | 13 | TRBJ1-2 | NA | TRBV3-1 | many
TGCGCCAGCAGCCGCATGGGGACAGATGAAGCTTTCTTT | CASSRMGTDEAFF | 13 | TRBJ1-1 | TRBD1 | TRBV5-1 | NA
TGTGCCAGCCCCCAAGGAGCGGGGCGAGAGACCCAGTACTTC | CASPQGAGRETQYF | 14 | TRBJ2-5 | TRBD2 | TRBV25-1 | many
TGCAGTGCTAGAGATCGGGGGGTATACAATGAGCAGTTCTTC | CSARDRGVYNEQFF | 14 | TRBJ2-1 | TRBD2 | TRBV20-1 | few
TGTGCCAGCAGGGCGGGGGGCACAGATACGCAGTATTTT | CASRAGGTDTQYF | 13 | TRBJ2-3 | TRBD2 | TRBV6-5 | many